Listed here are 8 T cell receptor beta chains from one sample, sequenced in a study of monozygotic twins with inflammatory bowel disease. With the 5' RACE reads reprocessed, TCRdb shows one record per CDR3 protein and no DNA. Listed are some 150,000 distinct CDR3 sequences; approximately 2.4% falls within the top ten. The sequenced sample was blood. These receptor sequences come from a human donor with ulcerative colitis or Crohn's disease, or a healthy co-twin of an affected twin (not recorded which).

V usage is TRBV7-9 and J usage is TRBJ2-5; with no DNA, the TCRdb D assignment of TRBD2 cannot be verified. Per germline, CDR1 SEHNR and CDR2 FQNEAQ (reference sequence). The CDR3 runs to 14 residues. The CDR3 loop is CASSFTSGQETQYF.

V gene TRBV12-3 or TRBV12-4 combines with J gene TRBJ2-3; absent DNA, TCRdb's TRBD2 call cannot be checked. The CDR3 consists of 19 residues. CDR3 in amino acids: CASSRLREGVKTSTDTQYF.

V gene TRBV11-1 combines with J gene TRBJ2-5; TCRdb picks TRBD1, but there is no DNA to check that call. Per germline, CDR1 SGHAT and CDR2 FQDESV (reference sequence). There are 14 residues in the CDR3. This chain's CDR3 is CASTPGDRGETQYF.

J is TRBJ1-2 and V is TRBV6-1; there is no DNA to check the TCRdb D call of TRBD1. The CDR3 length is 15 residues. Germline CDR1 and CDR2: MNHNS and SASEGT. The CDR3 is CASQSRRDRVYGYTF.

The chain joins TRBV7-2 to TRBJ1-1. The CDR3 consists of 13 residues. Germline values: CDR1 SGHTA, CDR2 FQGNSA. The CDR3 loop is CASSVVGDTEAFF.

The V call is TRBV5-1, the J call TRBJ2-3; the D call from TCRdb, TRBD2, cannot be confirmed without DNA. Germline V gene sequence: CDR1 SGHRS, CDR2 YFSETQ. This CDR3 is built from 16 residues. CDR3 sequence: CASSLFSGGSTDTQYF.

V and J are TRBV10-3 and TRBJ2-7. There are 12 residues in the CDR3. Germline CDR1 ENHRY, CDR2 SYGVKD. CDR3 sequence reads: CAISESSYEQYF.

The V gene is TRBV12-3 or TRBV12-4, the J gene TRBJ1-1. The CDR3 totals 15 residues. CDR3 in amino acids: CASSLAGGVGTEAFF.